These 9 T cell receptor beta chains were sequenced from one sample in a study of blood T cell repertoires in COVID-19. Sequenced by immunoSEQ multiplex PCR; TCRdb stores in-frame clones only, minus some. The table has around 200,000 clones, around four fifths seen once. Sequencing used peripheral blood. These receptors all come from a middle-aged woman with active or convalescent COVID-19.

CDR3 protein: CASRGKGHQNTEAFF. DNA for the CDR3: TGTGCCAGTAGGGGGAAGGGACACCAGAACACTGAAGCTTTCTTT. The chain links TRBV19 to TRBJ1-1; a possible D gene is TRBD1 (6 bases). V lost 6 bases, J lost 1 base, and 15 bases lay in between. Germline CDR1 reads LNHDA; CDR2 reads SQIVND (reference sequence). This CDR3 is 15 amino acids long.

This clone was observed a few times. CDR3 amino acids: CASSQPVTGYTGELFF. The DNA of the CDR3 is TGTGCCAGCAGCCAACCCGTGACAGGATACACCGGGGAGCTGTTTTTT. V and J are TRBV2 and TRBJ2-2; possibly TRBD1 for D (6 bases). The CDR3 runs to 16 residues. Deletions cut 6 bases from V and 3 bases from J, with 17 bases between. In germline, CDR1 is SNHLY, CDR2 FYNNEI. The whole variable domain, filled in from reference TRBV2 and TRBJ2-2, reads EPEVTQTPSHQVTQMGQEVILRCVPISNHLYFYWYRQILGQKVEFLVSFYNNEISEKSEIFDDQFSVERPDGSNFTLKIRSTKLEDSAMYFCASSQPVTGYTGELFFGEGSRLTVL.

V and J are TRBV24-1 and TRBJ2-7; maybe TRBD2 (6 bases). V was trimmed by 7 bases and J by 2 bases, leaving 17 bases between them. There are 15 residues in the CDR3. Germline CDR1 is KGHDR and CDR2 is SFDVKD. CDR3 sequence: CATSNRGGAAYEQYF. In DNA form, the CDR3 reads TGTGCCACCAGCAACCGCGGAGGGGCGGCCTACGAGCAGTACTTC.

This clone was observed once. The V and J genes are TRBV19 and TRBJ2-7; D perhaps matches TRBD1 (6 bases). Germline V lookup: CDR1 LNHDA, CDR2 SQIVND (reference sequence). V lost 9 bases and J 3 bases, leaving 18 bases between the germline ends. The CDR3 length is 14 residues. CDR3 region: CASAHTGTDYEQYF. DNA for the CDR3: TGTGCCAGCGCGCATACAGGGACGGACTACGAGCAGTACTTC.

The chain joins TRBV16 to TRBJ1-2, with 8 bases matching TRBD1. Per germline, CDR1 KGHSY and CDR2 FQNENV. V lost 5 bases, J lost 5 bases, and 19 bases stayed unmatched. The CDR3 runs to 18 residues. CDR3 protein: CASSEDRTGRGVDYGYTF. CDR3 bases: TGTGCCAGCAGCGAGGATCGGACAGGGAGAGGTGTAGATTATGGCTACACCTTC.

This clone was picked up a small number of times. The CDR3 nucleotides are TGCAGTGCTAGTACGGACATGGCTAGCTCCTACGAGCAGTACTTC. Translation gives CSASTDMASSYEQYF. The J gene is TRBJ2-7, the V gene TRBV20-1; TRBD1 is a possible D gene (5 bases). The V and J ends lost 3 bases and 0 bases respectively, with 15 bases between them. There are 15 residues in the CDR3. Germline assignment: CDR1 DFQATT and CDR2 SNEGSKA (reference sequence).

V usage is TRBV6-1 and J usage is TRBJ2-5; maybe TRBD1 (5 bases). V was cut by 2 bases and J by 3 bases, with 10 bases left in between. The CDR3 runs to 14 residues. The germline gives CDR1 MNHNS, CDR2 SASEGT. CDR3 in DNA: TGTGCCAGCAGTGAACCCGGCAGGGAAGAGACCCAGTACTTC. This sequence encodes CASSEPGREETQYF.

The V call is TRBV3-1 (or the pseudogene TRBV3-2), the J call TRBJ2-7; 9 bases align to TRBD1. The CDR3 extends over 17 amino acids. Per germline, CDR1 LGHDT and CDR2 YNNKEL (reference sequence). V shed 6 bases, J shed 5 bases, and the junction held 17 bases outside the gene matches. The CDR3 DNA sequence: TGTGCCAGCAGGCCAAACTTGGGACAGGGAGGTGGCGACGAGCAGTACTTC. It codes for CASRPNLGQGGGDEQYF.

This clone occurred a few times. CDR3 residues: CASSAAGAVGAQHF. CDR3 nucleotide sequence: TGTGCCAGCAGTGCGGCAGGGGCCGTGGGGGCCCAGCATTTT. The chain carries TRBV2 and TRBJ1-5; D perhaps matches TRBD1 (6 bases). V was cut by 4 bases and J by 11 bases, with 18 bases left in between. The CDR3 is 14 amino acids. Germline CDR1 SNHLY, CDR2 FYNNEI. The complete variable domain, with remaining parts taken from reference TRBV2 and TRBJ1-5, reads EPEVTQTPSHQVTQMGQEVILRCVPISNHLYFYWYRQILGQKVEFLVSFYNNEISEKSEIFDDQFSVERPDGSNFTLKIRSTKLEDSAMYFCASSAAGAVGAQHFGDGTRLSIL.